This entry features one T cell receptor beta chain sequence. Its antigen remains undetermined. No base-level quality is on record; no much larger clone is a single base apart. This record comes from a study of shared clonotypes between healthy human individuals (dated by TCRdb to 2020 to 2021). Regarding the study in general: The cohort included a few men and two women between 18 and 49 years of age. To estimate repertoire size and how much clonotype sharing occurs between individuals, the study deeply sequenced the blood TCR repertoires of about five healthy adults. Libraries were prepared and TCR repertoires were sequenced by different laboratories using diverse techniques, in order to increase sequencing depth and limit assay-specific biases. Per donor, leukapheresis produced somewhere between about 0.94 and 10 billion PBMCs.

What the work shows at the level of the full study, not this receptor alone: Sampling was restricted to blood, and TCR repertoires in tissues likely differ from the TCR repertoires found in blood. Based on pairwise subsampling, the degree of clonotype sharing among donors was expected to be affected by sequencing depth. The genetic and exposure-history diversity represented was limited by the small number of donors.

CDR1 and CDR2 are drawn from the germline V gene (reference sequence): SGHNT, YYREEE. The CDR3 runs 17 amino acids, cysteine and phenylalanine included. Only the CDR3 part of the read is kept: 51 bases, read in frame from the first base. V is pruned by 4 bases and J by 0 bases, leaving 7 bases of the junction without a gene match. Using the deep immunoSEQ assay, multiplex PCR amplified TCR CDR3 regions from genomic DNA. Extracted genomic DNA from each cell subset was spread evenly across all wells of several immunoSEQ 96-well plates, with each plate serving as a replicate. For unsorted PBMC, each replicate PCR was loaded with 250 to 300 ng genomic DNA, equivalent to tens of thousands of T cell genomes. Ten immunoSEQ deep assay plates were used to sequence unsorted PBMC genomic DNA. Purified libraries were measured with a Qubit 3.0 fluorometer, size-checked on a Bioanalyzer 2100, and measured again with the KAPA Library Quantification kit. Every immunoSEQ 96-well plate was sequenced on a dedicated single-read 150-cycle Illumina NextSeq 550 flow cell. Under the source paper's analysis protocol: Because the immunoSEQ output held only junctional sequences and lacked quality scores, the filtering could not match the filtering applied to full-length reads. To assign V/J genes and CDR3, sequences were annotated against IMGT germline references using PyIR, a Python wrapper for IgBLAST v1.9. Reads were filtered out if the reads had weak V/J assignments (E-value above 1e-6), no CDR3, stop codons, out-of-frame junctions, or ambiguous translated residues. V3J clonotypes were defined by identical inferred V gene, J gene, and CDR3 amino acid sequence. To compute the percentage overlap between repertoires, the number of shared unique clonotypes was divided by the size of the smaller repertoire. Richness of each repertoire was evaluated using RTK rarefaction, the Chao1 estimator, and Recon v2.1 estimates of unobserved clonotypes. TCRdb took this table from immuneACCESS and kept in-frame rearrangements with V and J called. Such tables lack part of the clones; where checked against another copy, unresolved V genes explain under half of the gap, and the rest is unexplained. D and trimming come from the DNA, and the V and J calls and clone size come from that table. This sample gives 490,000 or so clones in total; about 80% of them show up just once. Of the sample, approximately 12% is held by the ten largest clones.

The donors were healthy, HIV-negative adults with no recently reported acute infections or vaccinations. Every donor was a Caucasian adult living in Nashville, Tennessee, USA. For unsorted samples, 84 million or so PBMCs were counted, and genomic DNA was extracted using the QIAamp DNA Blood Mini kit. Blood was collected by leukapheresis, and PBMCs were isolated by Ficoll-Histopaque density gradient centrifugation and then cryopreserved in liquid nitrogen vapor phase. The sequenced material came from PBMCs. The sequence links TRBV5-4 to TRBJ2-6; 7 bases in between match TRBD1. The TCR was taken from a middle-aged woman in good health. Some clones in this sample may be carry-over from other donors' samples. The DNA sequence reads TGTGCCAGCAGCCCGGGACAGCCTAGCTCTGGGGCCAACGTCCTGACTTTC. It translates to CASSPGQPSSGANVLTF.